This TCR beta chain originates from a study of cytomegalovirus exposure and HLA in healthy donors. On the study more broadly: The 120 or so validation repertoires used a platform that matched the one used for the 600 to 750 first-cohort repertoires, as a later analysis reported. General study findings and limits: Both high specificity and high sensitivity reportedly marked the classifier's diagnosis of cytomegalovirus status. The study listed approximately 160 cytomegalovirus-associated TCR beta chains.

Produced via immunoSEQ multiplex PCR; TCRdb's table is partial and in-frame only. The profile shows some 78,000 clones, about 95% of them singletons. A remark on this clone: Its target is not known.

V dropped 4 bases and J dropped 7 bases, with 11 bases sitting between them. Germline CDR1 and CDR2: SGHTS and YDEGEE. The CDR3 contains 13 residues. This chain joins TRBV5-8 and TRBJ1-4; no definite D call. Sample: PBMCs. The receptor was derived from a man between 18 and 29 years old in good health and CMV-seropositive. CDR3 sequence (DNA): TGTGCCAGCAGCGTCCGCCCAGGTGAAAAACTGTTTTTT. This encodes CASSVRPGEKLFF.